This entry concerns a single T cell receptor (beta chain). Original processing notes: Quantification of nucleated cells was approximated via reference gene primer amplification. Some clones are missing from TCRdb's copy, which holds only in-frame ones; the method was immunoSEQ multiplex PCR. V, J and clone size were drawn from that table, and D and trimming were deduced from the DNA. The sample yields about 140,000 clones, about 87% seen once. Germline-derived CDR1 and CDR2 are LNHDA and SQIVND (reference sequence). J was trimmed by 15 bases and V by 3 bases; bases with no gene match: 11. The CDR3 is made up of 14 amino acids. The data were taken from a study of blood T cell repertoires in COVID-19. Turning to the study itself: From T cells, B-cell-depleted T cells, or PBMCs came the material, which was cDNA or gDNA.

The specimen sequenced was peripheral blood. The gene calls are TRBV19 and TRBJ2-1, with TRBD1 identical over 10 bases. This clonotype was obtained from a man in his sixties with active or convalescent COVID-19. The CDR3 region has the DNA TGTGCCAGTAGTATCCGGGACAGGGGAGACGTGCTGTTCTTC. Translating gives CASSIRDRGDVLFF.